Below, 21 T cell receptor beta chains from the same sample are listed, as sequenced in a study of T cell responses to AZD1222 COVID-19 vaccine. The protocol was immunoSEQ multiplex PCR, while the TCRdb copy is restricted to in-frame clones and leaves out a portion. Here the sample spans about 140,000 clones, approximately 93% being singletons. Material: peripheral blood, obtained on day 0 of MenACWY control vaccination. These receptors all come from an adult in good health.

As regards this clone: This sample includes further DNA sequences coding for the same CDR3. The V call is TRBV6-1, the J call TRBJ1-1, with no clear D. Looked up from germline, CDR1 is MNHNS and CDR2 is SASEGT. Trimming left V 2 bases short and J 1 base short, with 5 bases between. The CDR3 totals 13 residues. This CDR3 reads CASSELGNTEAFF. The CDR3 bases are TGTGCCAGCAGTGAACTCGGGAACACTGAAGCTTTCTTT.

V gene TRBV28 combines with J gene TRBJ1-2, with TRBD1 identical over 8 bases. Germline assignment: CDR1 MDHEN and CDR2 SYDVKM. CDR3 length equals 17 residues. V was pared by 8 bases and J by 4 bases, with 18 bases of the junction left unmatched. CDR3 sequence: CASSSPTDRGRVYGYTF. As DNA, the CDR3 is TGTGCCAGCTCCAGCCCCACTGACAGGGGCCGGGTCTATGGCTACACCTTC.

The genes are TRBV16 and TRBJ1-5; weak D call: TRBD1 (5 bases). Looked up from germline, CDR1 is KGHSY and CDR2 is FQNENV. The CDR3 has 14 amino acids. Trimming shortened V by 2 bases and J by 6 bases, and 11 bases separated the two germline ends. The CDR3 reads CASSQGTMSQPQHF. CDR3 DNA sequence: TGTGCCAGCAGCCAAGGGACGATGAGTCAGCCCCAGCATTTT.

Concerning this clone itself: Within the sample, other DNA sequences also encode this same CDR3. V usage is TRBV5-1 and J usage is TRBJ1-2; a possible D gene is TRBD1 (5 bases). This CDR3 spans 14 amino acids. Germline loops: CDR1 SGHRS, CDR2 YFSETQ. V lost 1 base, J lost 2 bases, and 9 bases lay in between. CDR3 coding DNA: TGCGCCAGCAGCTTGTTGACAGAAAACTATGGCTACACCTTC. This translates into CASSLLTENYGYTF. Looking up the rest from reference TRBV5-1 and TRBJ1-2 gives the full variable domain: KAGVTQTPRYLIKTRGQQVTLSCSPISGHRSVSWYQQTPGQGLQFLFEYFSETQRNKGNFPGRFSGRQFSNSRSEMNVSTLELGDSALYLCASSLLTENYGYTFGSGTRLTVV.

The chain employs TRBV18 and TRBJ2-7; D is unclear. V was cut by 5 bases and J by 2 bases, with 13 bases left in between. From germline, CDR1 is KGHSH and CDR2 LQKENI. The CDR3 consists of 14 residues. CDR3 loop: CASSSTAWAYEQYF. The CDR3 nucleotides read TGTGCCAGCTCATCCACAGCTTGGGCCTACGAGCAGTACTTC.

The chain has TRBV5-1 and TRBJ2-2; 9 bases are a match to TRBD1. CDR1 is SGHRS, CDR2 YFSETQ, per germline. The CDR3 contains 16 residues. With 2 bases clipped from V and 4 bases from J, the junction kept 6 bases outside the gene matches. The CDR3 DNA sequence: TGCGCCAGCAGCTTTACAGGGGGCAGGGGCACCGGGGAGCTGTTTTTT. Its translation: CASSFTGGRGTGELFF.

This CDR3 is CASSVGVGRENYGYTF. Written as DNA, the CDR3 is TGTGCCAGCAGCGTAGGTGTTGGGCGGGAGAACTATGGCTACACCTTC. The J gene is TRBJ1-2, the V gene TRBV9; D gene unclear. Germline CDR1 is SGDLS and CDR2 is YYNGEE. The CDR3 consists of 16 residues. V was clipped by 0 bases and J by 2 bases, with 14 bases between them.

This clone was observed a handful of times. The chain uses TRBV6-5 and TRBJ1-4; 7 nucleotides align to TRBD1. This CDR3 is built from 16 residues. Per the germline V gene, CDR1 is MNHEY and CDR2 is SVGAGI. The V and J ends lost 0 bases and 7 bases, in that order; junction bases with no gene match: 8. CDR3 DNA: TGTGCCAGCAGTTACTCGAGGGCAGGGGGGGGTGAAAAACTGTTTTTT. Translated: CASSYSRAGGGEKLFF.

This clone was seen only once. The chain couples TRBV11-2 to TRBJ1-2; tentative D call: TRBD1 (5 bases). V lost 1 base and J lost 5, with 8 bases in between. Germline CDR1 is SGHAT and CDR2 is FQNNGV. The CDR3 covers 13 residues. The CDR3, as DNA: TGTGCCAGCAGCTTAGGGGACCCTTATGGCTACACCTTC. This codes for CASSLGDPYGYTF.

This clone was seen a single time. The rearrangement uses TRBV5-6 and TRBJ2-5; no clear D. There are 15 residues in the CDR3. Trimming took off 0 bases at V and 9 bases at J, with 18 bases between the two ends. Germline V CDR1 and CDR2: SGHDT, YYEEEE. CDR3 bases: TGTGCCAGCAGCTTGGAATCGTACCAATTGTCGGCCCAGTACTTC. Protein: CASSLESYQLSAQYF.

The chain couples TRBV7-9 to TRBJ1-1; D not resolved. The V and J ends lost 3 bases and 0 bases respectively, with 2 bases between them. In germline, CDR1 is SEHNR, CDR2 FQNEAQ (reference sequence). The CDR3 contains 12 residues. This CDR3 is CASSLMNTEAFF. CDR3 nucleotide sequence: TGTGCCAGCAGCTTGATGAACACTGAAGCTTTCTTT.

V and J are TRBV4-2 and TRBJ2-1, with 8 bases that match TRBD1. V gave up 6 bases and J gave up 7 bases; unmatched junction bases: 5. The CDR3 loop spans 13 amino acids. Germline V gene lookup returns CDR1 LGHNA and CDR2 YNFKEQ. This chain's CDR3 is CASRRQGRNEQFF. DNA for the CDR3: TGTGCCAGCAGGCGACAGGGGAGGAATGAGCAGTTCTTC.

Only one count was recorded for this clone. This chain connects TRBV6-5 to TRBJ1-1; D not certain. V was pared by 5 bases and J by 1 base, with 14 bases between. This CDR3 is built from 15 residues. The germline V gene encodes CDR1 MNHEY and CDR2 SVGAGI. The CDR3 protein is CASSTRVGTNTEAFF. CDR3 DNA sequence: TGTGCCAGCAGTACCCGGGTGGGAACGAACACTGAAGCTTTCTTT.

The rearrangement uses TRBV18 and TRBJ2-7, with D unresolved. V lost 0 bases, J lost 2 bases, and 11 bases lay in between. Per germline, CDR1 KGHSH and CDR2 LQKENI. The CDR3 is made up of 15 amino acids. In DNA, the CDR3 is TGTGCCAGCTCACCACCTTCGGCGGCCACCTACGAGCAGTACTTC. Translated, it gives CASSPPSAATYEQYF.

The chain is built from TRBV11-1 and TRBJ2-7, with D tentatively TRBD1 (6 bases). This CDR3 has 14 residues. V lost 5 bases to trimming and J lost 3 bases, with 14 bases between them. CDR1 and CDR2 from the germline V gene are SGHAT and FQDESV (reference sequence). The CDR3 bases are TGTGCCAGCAGCCCCAGGGGTAATGACTACGAGCAGTACTTC. This sequence encodes CASSPRGNDYEQYF.

The chain recombines TRBV6-1 with TRBJ1-5; no firm D call. Germline CDR1 and CDR2: MNHNS and SASEGT. The CDR3 runs 13 residues. Between the trimmed V and J ends, which lost 0 bases and 4 bases, there was a span of 4 bases. CDR3 coding DNA: TGTGCCAGCAGTGAAGCGCCTAATCAGCCCCAGCATTTT. This encodes CASSEAPNQPQHF.

The chain joins TRBV20-1 to TRBJ2-1; D is unclear. Trimming removed 3 bases at V and 10 bases at J, with 10 bases between. CDR1 and CDR2 from the germline V gene are DFQATT and SNEGSKA (reference sequence). The CDR3 sequence is 11 residues long. The DNA of the CDR3 is TGCAGTGCTAGGAAAATGCAAGAGCAGTTCTTC. Translation: CSARKMQEQFF.

The chain carries TRBV12-3 or TRBV12-4 and TRBJ1-2, with TRBD1 identical over 9 bases. J was trimmed by 8 bases and V by 5 bases; bases with no gene match: 6. The CDR3 is 13 amino acids. The CDR3 DNA follows: TGTGCCAGCAGTCCAAGGACAGGGGACGGCTACACCTTC. It specifies CASSPRTGDGYTF.

The chain carries TRBV5-4 and TRBJ1-1; D is unresolved. V was cut by 2 bases and J by 0 bases, with 11 bases left in between. This CDR3 has 15 amino acids. Germline V lookup: CDR1 SGHNT, CDR2 YYREEE (reference sequence). Here the CDR3 reads CASSFSKGMNTEAFF. CDR3 coding DNA: TGTGCCAGCAGCTTTTCCAAGGGAATGAACACTGAAGCTTTCTTT.

This clone was recorded only once. The gene calls are TRBV7-3 and TRBJ2-2; 7 positions agree with TRBD1. The V gene end was trimmed by 5 bases and the J gene end by 4 bases; junction bases not matched to a gene: 7. From germline, CDR1 is SGHTA and CDR2 FQGTGA. This CDR3 is built from 15 residues. DNA for the CDR3: TGTGCCAGCAGCCCGGGACAGCTTTTCACCGGGGAGCTGTTTTTT. Protein: CASSPGQLFTGELFF.

V usage is TRBV6-5 and J usage is TRBJ1-1, with a possible D match to TRBD1 (5 bases). V lost 6 bases and J 7 bases, leaving 15 bases between the germline ends. Germline CDR1 and CDR2: MNHEY and SVGAGI. The CDR3 covers 13 residues. The CDR3: CASSPNRGGEAFF. CDR3 sequence (DNA): TGTGCCAGCAGCCCCAATAGGGGAGGTGAAGCTTTCTTT.